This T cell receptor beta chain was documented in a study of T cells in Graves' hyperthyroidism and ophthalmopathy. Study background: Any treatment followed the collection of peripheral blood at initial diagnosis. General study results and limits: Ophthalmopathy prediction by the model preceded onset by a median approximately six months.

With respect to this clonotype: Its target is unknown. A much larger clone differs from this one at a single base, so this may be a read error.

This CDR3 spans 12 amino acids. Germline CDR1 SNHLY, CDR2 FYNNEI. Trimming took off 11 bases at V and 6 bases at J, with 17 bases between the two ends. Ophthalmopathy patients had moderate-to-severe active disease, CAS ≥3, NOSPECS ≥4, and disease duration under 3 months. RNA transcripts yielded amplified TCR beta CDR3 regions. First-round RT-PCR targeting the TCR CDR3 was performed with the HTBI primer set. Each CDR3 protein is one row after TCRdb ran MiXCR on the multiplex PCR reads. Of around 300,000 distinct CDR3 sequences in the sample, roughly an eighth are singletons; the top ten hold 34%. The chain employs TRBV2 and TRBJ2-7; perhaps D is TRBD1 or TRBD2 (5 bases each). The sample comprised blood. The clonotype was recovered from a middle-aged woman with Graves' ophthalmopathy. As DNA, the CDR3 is TGTGCCCGCAAAGCCCTGGGGGTCGAGCAGTACTTC. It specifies CARKALGVEQYF.